Following are 23 T cell receptor beta chains from one sample sequenced in a study of Graves' ophthalmopathy and Graves' hyperthyroidism. Scientists amplified the TCR beta CDR3 regions from RNA transcripts. Second-round multiplex PCR followed a first-round RT-PCR using HTBI primers. TCRdb called the multiplex PCR reads again in MiXCR, with one record for every CDR3 protein. The sample lists 200,000 to 250,000 distinct CDR3 sequences, 20% to 25% occurring once. Input material: peripheral blood. The receptors were sampled from a woman in her fifties or sixties with Graves' ophthalmopathy.

This clonotype appeared many times. One end of the junction is discordant with germline, which a read error may explain. The gene calls are TRBV28 and TRBJ1-1, with 9 nucleotides matching TRBD1. The germline CDR1 and CDR2 sequences are MDHEN and SYDVKM. The CDR3 is 13 amino acids. The CDR3 nucleotides are TGTGCCAGCAGTGTATGGGACAGGGAAGAAGCTTTCTTT. As protein: CASSVWDREEAFF.

This clonotype was seen repeatedly, ten times or more. The V call is TRBV2, the J call TRBJ1-5; D not certain. The CDR3 covers 15 residues. V was trimmed by 7 bases and J by 0 bases, leaving 13 bases between them. Germline lookup yields CDR1 SNHLY and CDR2 FYNNEI. The CDR3 sequence is CASKVSSGSNQPQHF. CDR3 DNA sequence: TGTGCCAGCAAGGTGTCATCGGGTAGCAATCAGCCCCAGCATTTT.

This clonotype was seen a few times. This may be a read error: a much more frequent sequence differs by one nucleotide. The V and J genes are TRBV20-1 and TRBJ2-7; D ambiguous. Trimming took 3 bases from V and 1 from J, leaving 16 bases between them. Looked up from germline, CDR1 is DFQATT and CDR2 is SNEGSKA (reference sequence). CDR3 length: 15 residues. CDR3 nucleotides: TGCAGTGCTAGGGACCCCCTAATACAGTCCTACGAGCAGTACTTC. This encodes CSARDPLIQSYEQYF.

This clonotype has just a few counts. This clone may be a read error of a much larger clone one base away. CDR3 protein: CAISLIGLAESYEQYF. CDR3 DNA: TGTGCCATCAGCTTAATCGGACTAGCGGAATCCTACGAGCAGTACTTC. V gene TRBV11-1 combines with J gene TRBJ2-7; 10 bases fit TRBD2. CDR1 and CDR2 (germline): SGHAT, FQDESV (reference sequence). This CDR3 comprises 16 residues.

This clonotype was seen a few times. This chain joins TRBV3-1 and TRBJ1-2; 8 positions match TRBD1. The V and J ends lost 2 bases and 13 bases, in that order; junction bases with no gene match: 9. Per germline, CDR1 LGHDT and CDR2 YNNKEL (reference sequence). The CDR3 runs 13 residues. The CDR3 DNA follows: TGTGCCAGCAGCCAAAGGCTCGACAGGGGCAGCACCTTC. This encodes CASSQRLDRGSTF. Using reference TRBV3-1 and TRBJ1-2 for the parts outside the CDR3, the full variable domain is DTAVSQTPKYLVTQMGNDKSIKCEQNLGHDTMYWYKQDSKKFLKIMFSYNNKELIINETVPNRFSPKSPDKAHLNLHINSLELGDSAVYFCASSQRLDRGSTFGSGTRLTVV.

The chain is built from TRBV6-2 or TRBV6-3 and TRBJ2-7; weak D call: TRBD1 (9 bases). The V end was cut by 2 bases, the J end by 2 bases, with 28 bases between. Germline values: CDR1 MNHEY, CDR2 SVGEGT. This CDR3 is built from 20 residues. The CDR3 coding sequence is TGTGCCAGCAGTTACCCTTCCGGGACAGGGAGCGGGAGCAAAACCTACGAGCAGTACTTC. Amino acids: CASSYPSGTGSGSKTYEQYF.

This clonotype was counted ten times or more. The chain has TRBV5-1 and TRBJ1-1; the D is unclear. The CDR3 runs to 17 residues. CDR1 is SGHRS and CDR2 is YFSETQ in the germline V gene. Between the trimmed V and J ends, which lost 1 base and 1 base, there was a span of 17 bases. The CDR3 loop is CASSLTGDPVRNTEAFF. CDR3 nucleotides: TGCGCCAGCAGCTTGACGGGAGACCCAGTTCGGAACACTGAAGCTTTCTTT.

This clonotype came up many times. This chain joins TRBV7-2 and TRBJ2-2, with 8 bases that match TRBD2. Trimming removed 5 bases from V and 4 bases from J; junction bases left unmatched: 6. Germline V lookup: CDR1 SGHTA, CDR2 FQGNSA. This CDR3 has 15 amino acids. CDR3 residues: CASSDGLAITGELFF. The CDR3 nucleotides read TGTGCCAGCAGCGATGGACTAGCTATCACCGGGGAGCTGTTTTTT.

This clonotype was counted at least ten times. The chain joins TRBV19 to TRBJ2-5, with 9 positions matching TRBD1. Trimming at V came to 7 bases and at J to 1 base, leaving 10 bases not matched to a gene. The CDR3 spans 16 residues. From germline, CDR1 is LNHDA and CDR2 SQIVND (reference sequence). CDR3 sequence (DNA): TGTGCCAGTACCAAGGGGGGACAGGGCTCCCAAGAGACCCAGTACTTC. Translation gives CASTKGGQGSQETQYF.

This clonotype came up many times. This chain connects TRBV24-1 to TRBJ2-2; D is undetermined. This CDR3 region has 14 residues. V lost 9 bases and J lost 2, with 12 bases in between. Per germline, CDR1 KGHDR and CDR2 SFDVKD. CDR3 bases: TGTGCCACCCGCGCCGGGCCAAACACCGGGGAGCTGTTTTTT. Encoded protein: CATRAGPNTGELFF.

This clonotype turned up a few times. The chain has TRBV5-1 and TRBJ2-1; either TRBD1 or TRBD2 may supply D (5 bases each). This CDR3 is 16 amino acids long. Germline CDR1 is SGHRS and CDR2 is YFSETQ. V was cut by 5 bases and J by 6 bases, with 21 bases left in between. The CDR3 DNA sequence: TGCGCCAGCAGGGCAGGGATAAGGGAGAGGAGCAATGAGCAGTTCTTC. Its translation is CASRAGIRERSNEQFF.

This chain links TRBV15 with TRBJ2-5; D not resolved. Germline V lookup: CDR1 LNHNV, CDR2 YYDKDF (reference sequence). The germline V and J ends were trimmed by 1 base and 5 bases, with 5 bases remaining between them. The CDR3 extends over 12 amino acids. As DNA, the CDR3 is TGTGCCACCAGCAGAGCGTACGAGACCCAGTACTTC. It codes for CATSRAYETQYF.

In DNA, the CDR3 is TGTGCCTGGAGGTGGGGACTAGCGGGAGGCCTTTTCCAAGAGACCCAGTACTTC. Residues: CAWRWGLAGGLFQETQYF. The J gene is TRBJ2-5, the V gene TRBV30; 15 positions agree with TRBD2. J gave up 1 base and V 3 bases, and 9 bases lay outside the gene matches. The CDR3 length is 18 residues. Germline assignment: CDR1 GTSNPN and CDR2 SVGIG (reference sequence).

CDR3 nucleotides: TGTGCCATCAGGGAAGCGGACGGTGTCGAGCAGTACTTC. Amino acid sequence: CAIREADGVEQYF. The rearrangement links TRBV10-3 to TRBJ2-7; D possibly corresponds to TRBD2 (5 bases). The germline gives CDR1 ENHRY, CDR2 SYGVKD. V dropped 6 bases and J dropped 6 bases, with 15 bases sitting between them. The CDR3 consists of 13 residues.

In its sample, this clonotype was seen many times. The rearrangement joins TRBV13 to TRBJ2-7, with D uncertain. Germline values: CDR1 PRHDT, CDR2 FYEKMQ (reference sequence). V lost 5 bases and J lost 0, with 14 bases in between. The CDR3 runs 15 residues. CDR3 sequence: CASSRRSEDSYEQYF. The CDR3 bases are TGTGCCAGCAGCCGTAGGAGCGAGGACTCCTACGAGCAGTACTTC.

There are many counts of this clonotype. The chain joins TRBV6-1 to TRBJ1-1; D remains ambiguous. This CDR3 region has 13 residues. The germline CDR1 and CDR2 sequences are MNHNS and SASEGT. Trimming pared 3 bases from V and 0 bases from J, leaving 5 bases between. This chain's CDR3 is CASSDALNTEAFF. CDR3 bases: TGTGCCAGCAGTGACGCATTGAACACTGAAGCTTTCTTT.

This clonotype has just a few counts. The rearrangement links TRBV28 to TRBJ2-4; D may be TRBD1 or TRBD2 (5 bases each). Between the trimmed V and J ends, which lost 5 bases and 6 bases, there was a span of 17 bases. Germline loops: CDR1 MDHEN, CDR2 SYDVKM. This CDR3 spans 15 amino acids. The CDR3 loop reads CASSPPRGAGNIQYF. The CDR3 coding sequence is TGTGCCAGCAGTCCCCCTCGAGGGGCCGGAAACATTCAGTACTTC.

The V call is TRBV6-5, the J call TRBJ2-4, with 9 bases that match TRBD1. V shed 3 bases, J shed 6 bases, and the junction held 3 bases outside the gene matches. Germline loops: CDR1 MNHEY, CDR2 SVGAGI. The CDR3 has 14 residues. For the CDR3, the DNA is TGTGCCAGCAGTTATTCGGGACAGGGAAACATTCAGTACTTC. Protein product: CASSYSGQGNIQYF.

At least ten counts were recorded for this clonotype. The J gene is TRBJ1-2, the V gene TRBV14; D possibly corresponds to TRBD1 (5 bases). Deletions cut 2 bases from V and 4 bases from J, with 14 bases between. Germline V gives CDR1 SGHDN, CDR2 FVKESK. The CDR3 has 15 residues. CDR3 nucleotide sequence: TGTGCCAGCAGCCAATGGGCCGACAGAGCCTATGGCTACACCTTC. This encodes CASSQWADRAYGYTF.

This chain joins TRBV6-1 and TRBJ1-1; D ambiguous. The CDR3 runs 12 residues. CDR1 and CDR2 (germline): MNHNS, SASEGT. The germline V and J ends were trimmed by 7 bases and 4 bases, with 10 bases remaining between them. This chain's CDR3 is CASTVRSTEAFF. The CDR3 nucleotides read TGTGCCAGCACCGTCAGATCCACTGAAGCTTTCTTT.

Many counts were recorded for this clonotype. The rearrangement links TRBV12-3 or TRBV12-4 to TRBJ1-6, with D possibly TRBD1 on 5 matching bases. V was clipped by 6 bases and J by 7 bases, with 13 bases between them. CDR3 length equals 14 residues. For the CDR3, the DNA is TGTGCCAGCAGGCAGGGTCGTCGAAATTCACCCCTCCACTTT. This codes for CASRQGRRNSPLHF.

At least ten counts were recorded for this clonotype. V is TRBV27 and J is TRBJ1-6; the D gene is possibly TRBD1 (6 bases). The CDR3 totals 15 residues. V was cut by 0 bases and J by 8 bases, with 11 bases left in between. Germline-derived CDR1 and CDR2 are MNHEY and SMNVEV (reference sequence). This CDR3 is CASSLSRQEYSPLHF. The CDR3 DNA reads TGTGCCAGCAGTTTATCCCGACAGGAATATTCACCCCTCCACTTT.

CDR3 sequence reads: CASSQTGTGVEAFF. The CDR3 DNA reads TGCGCCAGCAGCCAAACCGGGACAGGGGTGGAAGCTTTCTTT. The genes are TRBV5-1 and TRBJ1-1; 10 nucleotides line up with TRBD1. Per the germline V gene, CDR1 is SGHRS and CDR2 is YFSETQ. The length of the CDR3 is 14 residues. Trimming took 4 bases from V and 8 from J; bases not matched to a gene: 8.